The next 22 T cell receptor beta chains were all read from a single sample in a study of blood T cell repertoires in COVID-19. Only in-frame clones appear in the TCRdb table, and some are missing; sequencing was by immunoSEQ multiplex PCR. The sample contains roughly 250,000 clones, approximately 90% of which appear only once. The material sequenced was PBMCs or T cells enriched from blood (not recorded which). These receptors all come from a woman younger than 35 who had recovered from COVID-19.

V gene TRBV18 combines with J gene TRBJ1-2; 7 positions match TRBD1. J gave up 5 bases and V 4 bases, and 7 bases lay outside the gene matches. The germline CDR1 and CDR2 sequences are KGHSH and LQKENI. The CDR3 length is 14 residues. Here the CDR3 DNA reads TGTGCCAGCTCACGCGGCCCGGGACAGTATGGCTACACCTTC. This sequence encodes CASSRGPGQYGYTF.

V usage is TRBV18 and J usage is TRBJ1-1, with 7 bases lining up with TRBD1. The germline V gene has CDR1 KGHSH and CDR2 LQKENI. V gave up 1 base and J gave up 5 bases; unmatched junction bases: 13. The CDR3 extends over 17 amino acids. DNA of the CDR3: TGTGCCAGCTCACCACTAAGACAGGGACCAGTCATAACTGAAGCTTTCTTT. Translation gives CASSPLRQGPVITEAFF.

This clone has only one observation. The chain couples TRBV28 to TRBJ1-6, with TRBD1 identical over 8 bases. This CDR3 spans 14 amino acids. Trimming took 3 bases from V and 11 from J; bases not matched to a gene: 6. Germline assignment: CDR1 MDHEN and CDR2 SYDVKM. CDR3 sequence reads: CASSLPDRVPPLHF. The CDR3 nucleotides are TGTGCCAGCAGTTTGCCGGACAGGGTTCCACCCCTCCACTTT.

The CDR3 sequence is CASSLFVSRGLNSPLHF. The CDR3 DNA sequence: TGTGCCAGCAGTTTATTCGTCTCCAGGGGCCTAAATTCACCCCTCCACTTT. The chain is built from TRBV28 and TRBJ1-6; TRBD1 might be the D (6 bases). CDR3 size: 17 residues. V was pared by 1 base and J by 7 bases, with 17 bases between. The germline V gene encodes CDR1 MDHEN and CDR2 SYDVKM.

J is TRBJ2-7 and V is TRBV7-6; 9 bases are a match to TRBD2. Germline V lookup: CDR1 SGHVS, CDR2 FNYEAQ. The junction had 4 bases not matched to a gene; V was cut back by 5 bases and J by 2 bases. This CDR3 region has 14 residues. Here the CDR3 reads CASSAGLATYEQYF. CDR3 nucleotides: TGTGCCAGCAGCGCGGGACTAGCTACCTACGAGCAGTACTTC.

V is TRBV30 and J is TRBJ1-6; 8 nucleotides align to TRBD1. CDR1 and CDR2 (germline): GTSNPN, SVGIG (reference sequence). The V gene end was trimmed by 5 bases and the J gene end by 7 bases; junction bases not matched to a gene: 19. The CDR3 is 18 amino acids. The CDR3 DNA reads TGTGCCTGGTTCCTCGGGACAGGCCCATTCCCGTACAATTCACCCCTCCACTTT. It encodes CAWFLGTGPFPYNSPLHF. The full variable domain, rest sourced from reference TRBV30 and TRBJ1-6, is SQTIHQWPATLVQPVGSPLSLECTVEGTSNPNLYWYRQAAGRGLQLLFYSVGIGQISSEVPQNLSASRPQDRQFILSSKKLLLSDSGFYLCAWFLGTGPFPYNSPLHFGNGTRLTVT.

This clone was found a few times. V and J are TRBV18 and TRBJ2-3; 8 bases align to TRBD2. Germline assignment: CDR1 KGHSH and CDR2 LQKENI. The ends lost 6 bases at V and 5 bases at J; junction bases unmatched: 13. The CDR3 spans 16 residues. The CDR3 nucleotides read TGTGCCAGCTCTTCCGACCCTGCGGGGGGAAGAGATACGCAGTATTTT. The encoded protein is CASSSDPAGGRDTQYF.

This clone was seen a few times. The V call is TRBV7-6, the J call TRBJ1-6, with TRBD1 matching 11 bases. The V segment lost 6 bases and the J segment 3 bases; nucleotides outside the gene matches: 4. Looked up from germline, CDR1 is SGHVS and CDR2 is FNYEAQ. The CDR3 runs 16 residues. Here the CDR3 reads CASRAGQGVYNSPLHF. The CDR3 nucleotides are TGTGCCAGCAGAGCGGGACAGGGGGTCTATAATTCACCCCTCCACTTT. The full variable domain, in which reference TRBV7-6 and TRBJ1-6 provide the parts outside the CDR3, is GAGVSQSPRYKVTKRGQDVALRCDPISGHVSLYWYRQALGQGPEFLTYFNYEAQQDKSGLPNDRFSAERPEGSISTLTIQRTEQRDSAMYRCASRAGQGVYNSPLHFGNGTRLTVT.

V is TRBV3-1 (or the pseudogene TRBV3-2) and J is TRBJ2-6; a weak D match, TRBD1 (5 bases). The CDR3 has 19 amino acids. Germline CDR1 LGHDT, CDR2 YNNKEL (reference sequence). V dropped 1 base and J dropped 0 bases, with 16 bases sitting between them. CDR3: CASSQGGSLISSGANVLTF. The CDR3 DNA follows: TGTGCCAGCAGCCAAGGGGGCAGCCTCATCTCCTCTGGGGCCAACGTCCTGACTTTC.

This clone appeared a single time. This chain joins TRBV19 and TRBJ1-1; TRBD1 is a possible D gene (5 bases). V lost 6 bases, J lost 1 base, and 12 bases lay in between. This CDR3 spans 14 amino acids. In germline, CDR1 is LNHDA, CDR2 SQIVND (reference sequence). CDR3 region: CASRAQGGNTEAFF. CDR3 nucleotides: TGTGCCAGTAGGGCCCAGGGTGGGAACACTGAAGCTTTCTTT.

This clone occurred once. V and J are TRBV6-2 or TRBV6-3 and TRBJ2-3, with D perhaps TRBD1 (5 bases). V lost 0 bases and J 5 bases, leaving 18 bases between the germline ends. The CDR3 has 17 residues. The germline V gene encodes CDR1 MNHEY and CDR2 SVGEGT. The CDR3 spells CASSYSPSGRQLDTQYF. In DNA, the CDR3 is TGTGCCAGCAGTTACTCCCCGTCCGGAAGACAGTTAGATACGCAGTATTTT.

This rearrangement joins TRBV19 to TRBJ2-3; 7 positions match TRBD1. The V and J ends lost 5 bases and 0 bases, in that order; junction bases with no gene match: 8. Germline V gene sequence: CDR1 LNHDA, CDR2 SQIVND (reference sequence). CDR3 length: 16 residues. DNA of the CDR3: TGTGCCAGTAGTGGGGACAGCACCCCTAGCACAGATACGCAGTATTTT. Translating gives CASSGDSTPSTDTQYF. Filled out from reference TRBV19 and TRBJ2-3, the complete variable domain reads DGGITQSPKYLFRKEGQNVTLSCEQNLNHDAMYWYRQDPGQGLRLIYYSQIVNDFQKGDIAEGYSVSREKKESFPLTVTSAQKNPTAFYLCASSGDSTPSTDTQYFGPGTRLTVL.

J is TRBJ1-2 and V is TRBV27; D is perhaps TRBD1 (6 bases). Trimming removed 4 bases from V and 6 bases from J, with 18 bases in between. Germline values: CDR1 MNHEY, CDR2 SMNVEV (reference sequence). The CDR3 contains 15 residues. CDR3 bases: TGTGCCAGCAGTTACGGGGGGCCTACGGGGGATGGCTACACCTTC. Protein: CASSYGGPTGDGYTF.

The chain uses TRBV7-2 and TRBJ1-2; TRBD1 aligns across 7 bases. This CDR3 has 13 amino acids. V lost 3 bases, J lost 7 bases, and 5 bases stayed unmatched. Germline V gene sequence: CDR1 SGHTA, CDR2 FQGNSA. In nucleotides, the CDR3 is TGTGCCAGCAGCTTCAGGGGGTCGGGTGGCTACACCTTC. Translating it yields CASSFRGSGGYTF.

The chain combines TRBV6-5 with TRBJ2-7; D is possibly TRBD1 (5 bases). There are 11 residues in the CDR3. Germline V gene lookup returns CDR1 MNHEY and CDR2 SVGAGI. Trimming stripped 5 bases from V and 6 bases from J, with 8 bases between. The CDR3 nucleotides read TGTGCCAGCAGTCAGGGCGGCGAGCAGTACTTC. Its protein is CASSQGGEQYF.

The chain has TRBV6-4 and TRBJ2-7; 7 bases map to TRBD1. The V and J ends lost 4 bases and 3 bases, in that order; junction bases with no gene match: 9. CDR1 and CDR2 (germline): MRHNA, SNTAGT. The CDR3 consists of 15 residues. CDR3 amino acids: CASSVSTGSIYEQYF. CDR3 coding DNA: TGTGCCAGCAGTGTCTCGACAGGGAGTATCTACGAGCAGTACTTC.

The V and J genes are TRBV15 and TRBJ2-1; D remains ambiguous. Between the trimmed V and J ends, which lost 0 bases and 4 bases, there was a span of 7 bases. The CDR3 loop spans 14 amino acids. The germline V gene encodes CDR1 LNHNV and CDR2 YYDKDF (reference sequence). CDR3 DNA: TGTGCCACCAGCAGAGATTCCCAGTACAATGAGCAGTTCTTC. Its translation: CATSRDSQYNEQFF.

The chain recombines TRBV2 with TRBJ1-6, with TRBD1 as a possible D gene (6 bases). V was shortened by 5 bases and J by 5 bases, with 13 bases between the two germline ends. The CDR3 consists of 15 residues. CDR1 is SNHLY, CDR2 FYNNEI, per germline. The CDR3, as DNA: TGTGCCAGCAGTATGGACAGCCTTCATAATTCACCCCTCCACTTT. The encoded protein is CASSMDSLHNSPLHF.

This chain connects TRBV7-8 to TRBJ2-3; 9 bases match TRBD2. The CDR3 is made up of 15 amino acids. Germline V gene lookup returns CDR1 SGHVS and CDR2 FQNEAQ. Trimming took 6 bases from V and 5 from J; bases not matched to a gene: 9. CDR3 amino acids: CASRGAGGPGDTQYF. CDR3 sequence (DNA): TGTGCCAGCAGGGGGGCGGGAGGGCCCGGAGATACGCAGTATTTT. Variable domain in full (rest from reference TRBV7-8 and TRBJ2-3): GAGVSQSPRYKVAKRGQDVALRCDPISGHVSLFWYQQALGQGPEFLTYFQNEAQLDKSGLPSDRFFAERPEGSVSTLKIQRTQQEDSAVYLCASRGAGGPGDTQYFGPGTRLTVL.

The chain is built from TRBV7-9 and TRBJ1-1; D uncertain. The CDR3 totals 13 residues. The V gene lost 2 bases and the J gene lost 8 bases, with 12 bases spanning the gap. Per the germline V gene, CDR1 is SEHNR and CDR2 is FQNEAQ (reference sequence). CDR3 region: CASSLRAGSEAFF. CDR3 DNA sequence: TGTGCCAGCAGCTTACGTGCGGGGTCGGAAGCTTTCTTT.

This clone was seen only once. The rearrangement joins TRBV11-3 to TRBJ2-1; maybe TRBD2 (6 bases). The CDR3 covers 15 residues. V shed 4 bases and J shed 6 bases, with 16 bases lying between them. Germline CDR1 SGHNT, CDR2 YENEEA. The CDR3 DNA sequence: TGTGCCAGCAGCTCGCTTGGCGGGGAACGCAATGAGCAGTTCTTC. As protein: CASSSLGGERNEQFF.

The rearrangement joins TRBV19 to TRBJ2-3; 7 bases map to TRBD2. CDR1 and CDR2 (germline): LNHDA, SQIVND (reference sequence). The J segment lost 2 bases and the V segment lost 3 bases, leaving 2 bases of the junction unmatched. The CDR3 extends over 14 amino acids. The CDR3 bases are TGTGCCAGTAGTATTGGGGGGGTCACAGATACGCAGTATTTT. It is translated as CASSIGGVTDTQYF.